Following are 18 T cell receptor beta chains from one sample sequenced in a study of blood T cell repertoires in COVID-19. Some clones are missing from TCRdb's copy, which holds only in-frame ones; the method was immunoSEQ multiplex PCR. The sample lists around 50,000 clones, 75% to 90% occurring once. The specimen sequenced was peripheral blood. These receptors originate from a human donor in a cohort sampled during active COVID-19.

The CDR3 DNA reads TGTGCCAGCAGCGCCCCCCAGGGAAGCTCCTATAATTCACCCCTCCACTTT. Amino acids: CASSAPQGSSYNSPLHF. The rearrangement uses TRBV9 and TRBJ1-6; TRBD1 might be the D (5 bases). The germline V gene encodes CDR1 SGDLS and CDR2 YYNGEE. Trimming cost V 3 bases and J 0 bases, with 13 bases left between them. The CDR3 consists of 17 residues.

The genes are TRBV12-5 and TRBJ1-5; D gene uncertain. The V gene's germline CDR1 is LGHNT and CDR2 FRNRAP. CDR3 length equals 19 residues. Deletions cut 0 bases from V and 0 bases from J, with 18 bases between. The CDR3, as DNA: TGTGCTAGTGGTTTGGTACTAGGAGGCAGTCCCTATAGCAATCAGCCCCAGCATTTT. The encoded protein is CASGLVLGGSPYSNQPQHF.

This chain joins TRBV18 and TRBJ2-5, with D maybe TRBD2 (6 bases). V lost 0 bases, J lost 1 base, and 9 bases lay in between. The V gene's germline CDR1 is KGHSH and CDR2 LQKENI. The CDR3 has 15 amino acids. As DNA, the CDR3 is TGTGCCAGCTCACCACCGGGCGGGGCCCAAGAGACCCAGTACTTC. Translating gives CASSPPGGAQETQYF. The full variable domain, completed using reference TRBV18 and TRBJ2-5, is NAGVMQNPRHLVRRRGQEARLRCSPMKGHSHVYWYRQLPEEGLKFMVYLQKENIIDESGMPKERFSAEFPKEGPSILRIQQVVRGDSAAYFCASSPPGGAQETQYFGPGTRLLVL.

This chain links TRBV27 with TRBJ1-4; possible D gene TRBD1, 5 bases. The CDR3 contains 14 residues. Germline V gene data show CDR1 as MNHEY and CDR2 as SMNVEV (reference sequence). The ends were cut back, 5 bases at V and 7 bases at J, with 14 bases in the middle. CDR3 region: CASSNQGITEKLFF. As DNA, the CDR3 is TGTGCCAGCAGTAATCAGGGTATCACTGAAAAACTGTTTTTT.

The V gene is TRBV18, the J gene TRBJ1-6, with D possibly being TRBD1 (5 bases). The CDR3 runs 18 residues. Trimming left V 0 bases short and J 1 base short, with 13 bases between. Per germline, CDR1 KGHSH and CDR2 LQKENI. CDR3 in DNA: TGTGCCAGCTCACCACCGGTATCGGCAGGGTCCTATAATTCACCCCTCCACTTT. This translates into CASSPPVSAGSYNSPLHF.

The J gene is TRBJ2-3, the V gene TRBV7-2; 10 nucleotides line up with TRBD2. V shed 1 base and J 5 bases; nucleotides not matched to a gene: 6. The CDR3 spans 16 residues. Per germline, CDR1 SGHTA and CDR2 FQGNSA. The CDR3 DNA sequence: TGTGCCAGCAGCTTAGGCGCAGCGGGAGGGAAAGATACGCAGTATTTT. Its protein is CASSLGAAGGKDTQYF.

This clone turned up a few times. CDR3 region: CASSMDSLNQPQHF. DNA for the CDR3: TGTGCCAGTAGTATGGACAGCCTCAATCAGCCCCAGCATTTT. V usage is TRBV19 and J usage is TRBJ1-5, with a possible D match to TRBD1 (6 bases). Trimming shortened V by 3 bases and J by 3 bases, and 9 bases separated the two germline ends. This CDR3 has 14 amino acids. Germline V CDR1 and CDR2: LNHDA, SQIVND (reference sequence).

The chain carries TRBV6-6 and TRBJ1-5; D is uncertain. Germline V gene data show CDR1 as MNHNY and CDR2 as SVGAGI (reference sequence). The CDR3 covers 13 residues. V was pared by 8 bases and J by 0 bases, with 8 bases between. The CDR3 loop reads CASSGSSNQPQHF. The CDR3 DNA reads TGTGCCAGCTCCGGGAGTAGCAATCAGCCCCAGCATTTT.

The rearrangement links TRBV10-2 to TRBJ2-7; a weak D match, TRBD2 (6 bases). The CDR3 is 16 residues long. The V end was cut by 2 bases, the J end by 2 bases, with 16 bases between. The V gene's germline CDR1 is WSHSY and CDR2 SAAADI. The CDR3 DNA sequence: TGCGCCAGCAGTGAGGTTTTCGGCGGGGCAACCTACGAGCAGTACTTC. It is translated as CASSEVFGGATYEQYF.

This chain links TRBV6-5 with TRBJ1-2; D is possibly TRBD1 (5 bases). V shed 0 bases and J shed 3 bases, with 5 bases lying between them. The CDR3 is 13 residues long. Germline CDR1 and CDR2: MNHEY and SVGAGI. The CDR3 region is CASSYSGDYGYTF. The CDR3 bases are TGTGCCAGCAGTTACTCAGGGGACTATGGCTACACCTTC.

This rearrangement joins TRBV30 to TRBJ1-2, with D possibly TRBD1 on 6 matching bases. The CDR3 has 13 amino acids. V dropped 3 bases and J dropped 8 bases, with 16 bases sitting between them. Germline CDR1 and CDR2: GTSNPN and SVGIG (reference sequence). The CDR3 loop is CAWRLIPGQGYTF. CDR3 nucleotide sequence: TGTGCCTGGAGACTGATACCGGGACAAGGCTACACCTTC.

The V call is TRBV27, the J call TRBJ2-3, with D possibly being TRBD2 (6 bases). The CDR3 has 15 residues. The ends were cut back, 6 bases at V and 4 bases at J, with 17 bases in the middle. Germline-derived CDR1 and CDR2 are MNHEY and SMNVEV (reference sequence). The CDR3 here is CASSGRGRPADTQYF. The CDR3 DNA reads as TGTGCCAGCAGCGGACGGGGGAGGCCAGCAGATACGCAGTATTTT.

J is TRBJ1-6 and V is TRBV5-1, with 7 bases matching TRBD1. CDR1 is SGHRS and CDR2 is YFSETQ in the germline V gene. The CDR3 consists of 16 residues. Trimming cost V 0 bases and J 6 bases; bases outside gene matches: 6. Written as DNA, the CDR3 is TGCGCCAGCAGCTTGGGACAGGGAACGGTTAATTCACCCCTCCACTTT. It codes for CASSLGQGTVNSPLHF.

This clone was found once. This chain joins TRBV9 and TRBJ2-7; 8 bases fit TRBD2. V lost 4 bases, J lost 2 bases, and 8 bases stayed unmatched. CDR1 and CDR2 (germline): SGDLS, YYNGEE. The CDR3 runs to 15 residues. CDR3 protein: CASSPQRERTYEQYF. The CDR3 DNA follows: TGTGCCAGCAGCCCCCAGCGGGAGCGGACCTACGAGCAGTACTTC.

Written as DNA, the CDR3 is TGCGCCAGCAGCCCCGACAGCATGAACACTGAAGCTTTCTTT. It encodes CASSPDSMNTEAFF. This chain links TRBV5-1 with TRBJ1-1; tentative D call: TRBD1 (5 bases). The germline CDR1 and CDR2 sequences are SGHRS and YFSETQ. This CDR3 comprises 14 residues. V was shortened by 4 bases and J by 0 bases, with 10 bases between the two germline ends.

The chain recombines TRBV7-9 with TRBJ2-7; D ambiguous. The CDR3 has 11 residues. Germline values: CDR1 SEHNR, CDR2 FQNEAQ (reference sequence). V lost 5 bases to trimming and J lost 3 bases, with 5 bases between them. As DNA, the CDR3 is TGTGCCAGCAGCACTTTCTACGAGCAGTACTTC. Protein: CASSTFYEQYF.

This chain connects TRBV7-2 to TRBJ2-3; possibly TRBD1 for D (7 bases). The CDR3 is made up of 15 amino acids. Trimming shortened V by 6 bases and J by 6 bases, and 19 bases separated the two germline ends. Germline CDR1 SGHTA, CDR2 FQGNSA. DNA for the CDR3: TGTGCCAGCAGTCAGGGGGGACAGTCAGGGGATACGCAGTATTTT. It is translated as CASSQGGQSGDTQYF.

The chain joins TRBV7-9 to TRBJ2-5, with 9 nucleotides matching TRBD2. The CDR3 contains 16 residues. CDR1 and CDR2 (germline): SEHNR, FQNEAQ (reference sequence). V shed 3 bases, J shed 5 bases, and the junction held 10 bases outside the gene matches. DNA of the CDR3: TGTGCCAGCAGCTTTATGGGTAGCGGGAGCGGGGAGACCCAGTACTTC. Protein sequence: CASSFMGSGSGETQYF.